This TCR beta chain emerged from a study of blood T cell repertoires in COVID-19. Looking at the study overall: Samples of COVID-19 (acute and convalescent) were obtained from the United States, Italy and Spain.

Germline assignment: CDR1 SGHRS and CDR2 YFSETQ. Deletions cut 0 bases from V and 4 bases from J, with 18 bases between. The CDR3 loop spans 17 amino acids. Clones were read by immunoSEQ multiplex PCR, and TCRdb kept only the in-frame ones, dropping some. The repertoire holds about 100,000 clones, roughly 91% seen once, with roughly 7% in the top ten. The chain joins TRBV5-1 to TRBJ2-3; a possible D gene is TRBD1 (6 bases). What was sequenced was peripheral blood. The receptor comes from a man aged 18 to 30 with COVID-19, enrolled during active disease. This CDR3 reads CASSLERDPRGPDTQYF. In nucleotides, the CDR3 is TGCGCCAGCAGCTTGGAAAGGGACCCCAGGGGTCCAGATACGCAGTATTTT. Full variable domain (missing parts from reference TRBV5-1 and TRBJ2-3): KAGVTQTPRYLIKTRGQQVTLSCSPISGHRSVSWYQQTPGQGLQFLFEYFSETQRNKGNFPGRFSGRQFSNSRSEMNVSTLELGDSALYLCASSLERDPRGPDTQYFGPGTRLTVL.